The source of this T cell receptor (beta chain) is a study of blood T cells in healthy people across ages. For the second PCR, which ran for 7 to 11 cycles, a sample-barcoded 5' primer and a J-beta primer mix were used. TCRdb recomputed calls from the 5' RACE reads with MiXCR, one row per CDR3 protein. Altogether some 890,000 distinct CDR3 sequences are present, about 28% being singletons, with the ten largest covering 10% to 13%. Comment on this clonotype: A much more abundant neighbour one base away suggests this may be a read error.

The same sample was also studied in work on T cells of mothers and their children. This second study notes: Barcodes and 2-4 random nucleotides were added by M1S in the second PCR. Slightly higher, non-significant overlap characterized related mother-child pairs relative to unrelated pairs.

The clonotype comes from a woman aged 40 to 55 in good health. Sequenced: blood.

CDR3 nucleotide sequence: TGTGCCAGCGGCTTGGAGTCGCGCGACATTCAGTACTTC. It yields the protein CASGLESRDIQYF. V is TRBV7-6 and J is TRBJ2-4; D is unresolved. The CDR3 length is 13 residues. The germline gives CDR1 SGHVS, CDR2 FNYEAQ.